Each of the 5 T cell receptor beta chains below was sequenced from the same sample in a study of vaccination effects on CD4 cells after COVID-19. At the end of 10 days of culture, CD4+ T cells were isolated. These receptors' targets are unknown. Repertoires were generated with immunoSEQ multiplex PCR, while TCRdb's copy carries only in-frame clones and drops some. The table has over 65,000 clones, 75% to 80% seen once. The sequenced sample was CD4+ T cells from PBMCs cultured without peptide, obtained before COVID-19 vaccination. Receptor source: a human donor who received a COVID-19 vaccine.

The rearrangement uses TRBV9 and TRBJ2-4, with D possibly matching TRBD1 (5 bases). Deletions cut 0 bases from V and 6 bases from J, with 13 bases between. CDR3 length: 15 residues. Germline V gene sequence: CDR1 SGDLS, CDR2 YYNGEE. The CDR3 is CASSVDTQGANIQYF. CDR3 in DNA: TGTGCCAGCAGCGTAGATACCCAGGGTGCAAACATTCAGTACTTC.

The chain carries TRBV7-8 and TRBJ2-3; tentatively, D is TRBD1 (5 bases). Trimming left V 5 bases short and J 0 bases short, with 9 bases between. This CDR3 is built from 14 residues. Germline V gene lookup returns CDR1 SGHVS and CDR2 FQNEAQ. The CDR3 here is CASSAGHSTDTQYF. The CDR3 DNA is TGTGCCAGCAGCGCAGGACACAGCACAGATACGCAGTATTTT.

The V gene is TRBV10-3, the J gene TRBJ2-3; 10 bases are a match to TRBD1. The V and J ends lost 4 bases and 1 base, in that order; junction bases with no gene match: 14. This CDR3 region has 19 residues. Germline V gene data show CDR1 as ENHRY and CDR2 as SYGVKD. CDR3: CAISVIRDRGVLGTDTQYF. In DNA, the CDR3 is TGTGCCATCAGTGTGATCCGGGACAGGGGTGTACTGGGCACAGATACGCAGTATTTT.

This clone was recorded a few times. This chain uses TRBV6-5 with TRBJ1-4, with D possibly being TRBD1 (5 bases). V lost 7 bases, J lost 5 bases, and 11 bases lay in between. Germline V lookup: CDR1 MNHEY, CDR2 SVGAGI. The CDR3 is made up of 13 amino acids. This CDR3 is CASKAGLNEKLFF. As DNA, the CDR3 is TGTGCCAGCAAGGCAGGGCTAAATGAAAAACTGTTTTTT.

CDR3 residues: CASSGQGVSAKNIQYF. The CDR3 nucleotides read TGTGCCAGCAGTGGACAGGGGGTCTCAGCCAAAAACATTCAGTACTTC. This chain uses TRBV6-1 with TRBJ2-4; 9 nucleotides match TRBD1. Germline trimming cut 4 bases from V and 0 bases from J; bases unmatched to any gene: 4. CDR1 is MNHNS, CDR2 SASEGT, per germline. The CDR3 contains 16 residues.